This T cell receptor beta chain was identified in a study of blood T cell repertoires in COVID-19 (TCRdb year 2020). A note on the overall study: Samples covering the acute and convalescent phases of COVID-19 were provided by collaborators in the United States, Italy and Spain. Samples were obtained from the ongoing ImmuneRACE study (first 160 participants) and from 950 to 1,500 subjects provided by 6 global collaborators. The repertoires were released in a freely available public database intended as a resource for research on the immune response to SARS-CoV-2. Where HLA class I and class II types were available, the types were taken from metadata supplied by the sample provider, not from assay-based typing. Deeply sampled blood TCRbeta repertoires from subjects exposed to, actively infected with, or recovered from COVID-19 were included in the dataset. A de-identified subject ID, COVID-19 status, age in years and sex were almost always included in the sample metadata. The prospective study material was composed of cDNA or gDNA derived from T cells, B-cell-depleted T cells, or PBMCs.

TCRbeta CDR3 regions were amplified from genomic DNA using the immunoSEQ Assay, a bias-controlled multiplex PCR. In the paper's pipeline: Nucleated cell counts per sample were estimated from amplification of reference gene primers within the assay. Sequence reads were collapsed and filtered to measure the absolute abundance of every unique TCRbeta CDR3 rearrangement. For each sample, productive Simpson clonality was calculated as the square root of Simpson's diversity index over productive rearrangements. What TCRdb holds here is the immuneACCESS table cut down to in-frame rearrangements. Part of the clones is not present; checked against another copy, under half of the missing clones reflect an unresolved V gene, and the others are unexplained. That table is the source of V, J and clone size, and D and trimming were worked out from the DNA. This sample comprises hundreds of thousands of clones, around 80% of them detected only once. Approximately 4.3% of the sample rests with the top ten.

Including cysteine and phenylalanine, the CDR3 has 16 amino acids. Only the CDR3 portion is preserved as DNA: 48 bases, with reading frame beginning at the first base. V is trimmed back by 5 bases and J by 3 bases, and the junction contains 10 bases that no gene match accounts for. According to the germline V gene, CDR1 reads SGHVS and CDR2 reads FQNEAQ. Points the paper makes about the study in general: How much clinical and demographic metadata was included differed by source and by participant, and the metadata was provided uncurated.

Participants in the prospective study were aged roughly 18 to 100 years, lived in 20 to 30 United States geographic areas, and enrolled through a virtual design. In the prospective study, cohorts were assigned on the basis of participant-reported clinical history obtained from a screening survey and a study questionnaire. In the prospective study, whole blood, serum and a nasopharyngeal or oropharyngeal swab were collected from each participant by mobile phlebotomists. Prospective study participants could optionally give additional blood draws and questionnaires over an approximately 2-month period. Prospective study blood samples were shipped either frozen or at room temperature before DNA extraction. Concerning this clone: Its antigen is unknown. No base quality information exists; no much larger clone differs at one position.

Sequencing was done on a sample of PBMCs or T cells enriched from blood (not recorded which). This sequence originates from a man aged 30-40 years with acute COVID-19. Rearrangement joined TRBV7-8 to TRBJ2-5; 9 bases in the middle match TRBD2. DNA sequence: TGTGCCAGCAGCCTCCGGAGTAGCGGGGGAAAAGAGACCCAGTACTTC. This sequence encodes CASSLRSSGGKETQYF.